This T cell receptor beta chain originates from a study of shared clonotypes between healthy human individuals. The study's findings and limits: Limited genetic and exposure-history diversity came from having few donors. Clonotype sharing across a few donors was observed for around 5% of naive CD4 clonotypes.

Terminally differentiated effector memory CD45RA+ cells were excluded from the naive CD8 cells, which were CD45RO-negative and positively selected for CCR7. Remarks on this clone: Its antigen is unknown.

Data came from immunoSEQ multiplex PCR; TCRdb stores just in-frame clones and leaves some out. The table lists around 620,000 clones, approximately 95% of them singletons. From germline, CDR1 is MNHNY and CDR2 SVGAGI (reference sequence). The V segment lost 4 bases and the J segment 5 bases; nucleotides outside the gene matches: 5. CDR3 length: 14 amino acids. This chain joins TRBV6-6 and TRBJ2-7; TRBD1 matches 10 bases. The material sequenced was naive CD8+ T cells sorted from blood. The source is a young woman in good health. The CDR3 loop reads CASSWTGGADEQYF. The CDR3 bases are TGTGCCAGCAGTTGGACAGGGGGAGCGGACGAGCAGTACTTC.